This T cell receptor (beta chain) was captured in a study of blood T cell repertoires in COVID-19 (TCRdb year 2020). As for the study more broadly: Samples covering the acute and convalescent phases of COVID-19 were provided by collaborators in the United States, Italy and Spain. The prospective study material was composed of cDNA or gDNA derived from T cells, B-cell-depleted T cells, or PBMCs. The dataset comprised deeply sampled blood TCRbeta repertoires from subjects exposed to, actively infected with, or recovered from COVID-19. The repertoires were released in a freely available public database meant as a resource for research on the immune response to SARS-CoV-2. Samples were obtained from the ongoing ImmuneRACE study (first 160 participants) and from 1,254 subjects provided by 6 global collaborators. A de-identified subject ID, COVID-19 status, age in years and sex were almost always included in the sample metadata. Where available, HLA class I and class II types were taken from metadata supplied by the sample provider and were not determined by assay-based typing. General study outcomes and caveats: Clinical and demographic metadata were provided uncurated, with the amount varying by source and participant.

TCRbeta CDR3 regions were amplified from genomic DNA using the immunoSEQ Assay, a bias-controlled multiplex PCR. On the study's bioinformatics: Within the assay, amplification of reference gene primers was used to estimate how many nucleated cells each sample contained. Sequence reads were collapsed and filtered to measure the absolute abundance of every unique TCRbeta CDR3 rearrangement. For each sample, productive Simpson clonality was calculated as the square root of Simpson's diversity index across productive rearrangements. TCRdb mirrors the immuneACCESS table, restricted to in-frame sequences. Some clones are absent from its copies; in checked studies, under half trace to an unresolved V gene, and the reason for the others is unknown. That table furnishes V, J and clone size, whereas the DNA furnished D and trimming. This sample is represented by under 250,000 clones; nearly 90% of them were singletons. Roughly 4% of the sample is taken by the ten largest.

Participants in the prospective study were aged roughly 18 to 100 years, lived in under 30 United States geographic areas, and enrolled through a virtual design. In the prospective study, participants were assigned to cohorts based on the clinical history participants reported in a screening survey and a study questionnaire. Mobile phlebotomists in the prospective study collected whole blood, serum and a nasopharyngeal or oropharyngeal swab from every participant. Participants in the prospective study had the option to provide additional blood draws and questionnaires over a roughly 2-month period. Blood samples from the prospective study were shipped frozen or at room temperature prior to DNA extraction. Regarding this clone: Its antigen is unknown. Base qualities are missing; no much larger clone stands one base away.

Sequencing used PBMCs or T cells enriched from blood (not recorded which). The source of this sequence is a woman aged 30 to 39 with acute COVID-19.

The encoded CDR3 is CASSPGSRFPSYEQYF. The DNA sequence reads TGTGCCAGCTCACCAGGGAGTCGGTTTCCCTCCTACGAGCAGTACTTC. The V and J genes are TRBV18 and TRBJ2-7; the best D guess is TRBD2, with 5 bases matching. V and J lose 2 bases and 0 bases, and a span of 14 bases separates them. The cysteine opens and the phenylalanine closes a CDR3 of 16 amino acids. Left in the record is the CDR3 DNA by itself, 48 bases read in frame from the first base. CDR1 is given as KGHSH and CDR2 as LQKENI, both from the germline V gene.